These 8 T cell receptor beta chains were sequenced from one sample in a study of T cell responses to AZD1222 COVID-19 vaccine. Assay: immunoSEQ multiplex PCR; the TCRdb copy retains only in-frame clones and omits some. The data contain around 130,000 clones, about 85% of them singletons. The specimen comprised peripheral blood, sampled on day 0 of AZD1222 vaccination. These receptors all stem from an adult in good health.

V and J are TRBV4-1 and TRBJ2-3; D could derive from TRBD1 or TRBD2 (6 bases each). This CDR3 comprises 15 residues. Trimming shortened V by 1 base and J by 2 bases, and 10 bases separated the two germline ends. CDR1 is MGHRA, CDR2 YSYEKL, per germline. The CDR3 protein is CASSQGGANTDTQYF. The CDR3 coding sequence is TGCGCCAGCAGCCAAGGGGGGGCAAACACAGATACGCAGTATTTT.

This rearrangement joins TRBV19 to TRBJ2-5; D might be TRBD1 (5 bases). The CDR3 sequence is 15 residues long. Germline values: CDR1 LNHDA, CDR2 SQIVND (reference sequence). The V end lost 2 bases, the J end lost 1 base, and 11 bases lay between the germline ends. The CDR3 spells CASSIRGLTQETQYF. Written as DNA, the CDR3 is TGTGCCAGTAGTATAAGGGGCCTTACCCAAGAGACCCAGTACTTC.

CDR3 sequence reads: CASSLVQGRRSTEAFF. CDR3 DNA sequence: TGCGCCAGCAGCTTGGTACAGGGGCGGAGGAGCACTGAAGCTTTCTTT. The chain recombines TRBV5-1 with TRBJ1-1; 7 positions agree with TRBD1. V lost 0 bases and J lost 4; bases outside the gene matches: 9. The CDR3 loop spans 16 amino acids. Looked up from germline, CDR1 is SGHRS and CDR2 is YFSETQ.

This rearrangement joins TRBV5-4 to TRBJ2-3; 7 bases are shared with TRBD2. Trimming cost V 4 bases and J 6 bases; bases outside gene matches: 11. CDR3 length: 15 amino acids. The germline V gene encodes CDR1 SGHNT and CDR2 YYREEE (reference sequence). CDR3 nucleotide sequence: TGTGCCAGCAGCCCTAAAGGACTAGAGAAGGATACGCAGTATTTT. Its translation: CASSPKGLEKDTQYF. The entire variable domain, with the rest obtained from reference TRBV5-4 and TRBJ2-3, is as follows: ETGVTQSPTHLIKTRGQQVTLRCSSQSGHNTVSWYQQALGQGPQFIFQYYREEENGRGNFPPRFSGLQFPNYSSELNVNALELDDSALYLCASSPKGLEKDTQYFGPGTRLTVL.

This chain connects TRBV6-1 to TRBJ1-2; no reliable D call. This CDR3 has 12 amino acids. The germline V gene encodes CDR1 MNHNS and CDR2 SASEGT. V lost 3 bases and J lost 3, with 5 bases in between. This chain's CDR3 is CASSEPDYGYTF. The CDR3, as DNA: TGTGCCAGCAGTGAGCCGGACTATGGCTACACCTTC.

This chain uses TRBV6-4 with TRBJ2-2, with 8 nucleotides matching TRBD2. The CDR3 has 17 residues. Germline values: CDR1 MRHNA, CDR2 SNTAGT. The J segment lost 4 bases and the V segment lost 5 bases, leaving 12 bases of the junction unmatched. DNA for the CDR3: TGTGCCAGCAGTCCCCTCGCCCGGGGGGGGAGCACCGGGGAGCTGTTTTTT. As protein: CASSPLARGGSTGELFF.

The chain recombines TRBV28 with TRBJ2-5; 9 positions match TRBD2. The trim removed 5 bases at V and 5 bases at J, leaving 15 bases unmatched. The CDR3 covers 17 residues. Germline CDR1 MDHEN, CDR2 SYDVKM. DNA of the CDR3: TGTGCCAGCAGTACTTCTCACATATCAGCGGGGGGCGAGACCCAGTACTTC. Protein product: CASSTSHISAGGETQYF. The full variable domain, rest sourced from reference TRBV28 and TRBJ2-5, is DVKVTQSSRYLVKRTGEKVFLECVQDMDHENMFWYRQDPGLGLRLIYFSYDVKMKEKGDIPEGYSVSREKKERFSLILESASTNQTSMYLCASSTSHISAGGETQYFGPGTRLLVL.

The rearrangement uses TRBV9 and TRBJ2-2; 8 positions match TRBD2. The CDR3 totals 15 residues. V was pared by 0 bases and J by 3 bases, with 1 base of the junction left unmatched. Germline V gives CDR1 SGDLS, CDR2 YYNGEE. The CDR3: CASSVAGGYTGELFF. CDR3 DNA: TGTGCCAGCAGCGTAGCGGGGGGGTACACCGGGGAGCTGTTTTTT.